There are a few counts of the clone carrying this TCR beta chain. TCRdb called the PCR reads again in MiXCR, with one record for every CDR3 protein. The table lists roughly 31,000 distinct CDR3 sequences, about 49% of them singletons. The time point denotes: late sampling 161 to 241 days after vaccination in a few convalescent patients. This CDR3 is built from 10 residues. The V end lost 2 bases, the J end lost 7 bases, and 5 bases lay between the germline ends. Germline-derived CDR1 and CDR2 are DFQATT and SNEGSKA (reference sequence). The sample is drawn from a study of vaccination and CD4 T cells after COVID-19. Study information: Convalescent patients, SARS-CoV-2 positive by nasal swab PCR, comprised nine mild cases and one severe case. Post-vaccine sampling followed dose two by a median about 69 days (range 14 to 241).

The specimen was CD4+ T cells from blood, collected about 7 months after SARS-CoV-2 vaccination. The TCR originated in a human donor who had recovered from COVID-19. The V and J genes are TRBV20-1 and TRBJ1-1; no reliable D call. The CDR3 sequence: CSARSLEAFF. CDR3 nucleotide sequence: TGCAGTGCTAGATCCCTTGAAGCTTTCTTT.